Listed below are T cell receptor beta chains from one sample, sequenced in a study of early T cells in non-severe SARS-CoV-2 infection. MiXCR, run by TCRdb on the 5' RACE reads, gives a single entry per CDR3 protein. The table includes more than 65,000 distinct CDR3 sequences, approximately 15% detected once. The sample consisted of whole blood, taken at baseline. The receptors come from an adult who was a healthcare worker with PCR-confirmed SARS-CoV-2 infection or an uninfected control (not recorded which). The CDR3 runs from the conserved cysteine through the conserved F or W. The D gene is left open where the match is weak. Only part of the rows carry a size: once, few, many, or a class if the clone is expanded.

>many|TRBJ2-7|TRBV3-1|TRBD2
CASSRLLAGAYEQYF
TGTGCCAGCAGCCGCCTACTAGCGGGAGCCTACGAGCAGTACTTC
>-|TRBJ1-1|TRBV18|-
CVSSPTGTLNTEAFF
TGTGTCAGCTCACCAACGGGGACTTTGAACACTGAAGCTTTCTTT
>many|TRBJ1-2|TRBV2|-
CASSGTSANYGYTF
TGTGCCAGCAGTGGGACGTCGGCGAACTATGGCTACACCTTC
>-|TRBJ2-1|TRBV5-1|TRBD1
CACLPGTGHHNEQFF
TGCGCCTGCCTTCCCGGGACAGGACACCACAATGAGCAGTTCTTC
>many|TRBJ2-1|TRBV19|TRBD2
CASASLAGGYNEQFF
TGTGCCAGTGCCTCCCTAGCGGGAGGCTACAATGAGCAGTTCTTC
>many|TRBJ1-5|TRBV2|-
CASSEAGDNNQPQHF
TGTGCCAGCAGTGAAGCGGGGGACAACAATCAGCCCCAGCATTTT
>few|TRBJ2-2|TRBV10-1|TRBD2
CASSDSRDYANTGELFF
TGCGCCAGCAGTGACTCAAGGGACTACGCGAACACCGGGGAGCTGTTTTTT
>few|TRBJ2-7|TRBV2|TRBD2
CASRPSGRYEQYF
TGTGCCAGCAGGCCTAGCGGGAGGTACGAGCAGTACTTC
>-|TRBJ2-3|TRBV5-4|TRBD2
CASSLRLAGDTDTQYF
TGTGCCAGCAGCTTACGGCTAGCGGGGGACACAGATACGCAGTATTTT
>-|TRBJ2-7|TRBV6-5|-
CASSQGPPREQYF
TGTGCCAGCAGCCAGGGCCCTCCTCGAGAACAGTACTTC
>many|TRBJ1-1|TRBV29-1|-
CSVVGGQGWNTEAFF
TGCAGCGTCGTAGGGGGGCAGGGATGGAACACTGAAGCTTTCTTT
>many|TRBJ2-7|TRBV20-1|TRBD1
CSASRGIGDEQYF
TGCAGTGCTAGCAGGGGGATCGGGGACGAGCAGTACTTC
>-|TRBJ2-1|TRBV19|-
CASSIRWGEQFF
TGTGCCAGTAGTATCCGATGGGGTGAGCAGTTCTTC
>many|TRBJ2-3|TRBV6-6|-
CASSYPAAAADTQYF
TGTGCCAGCAGTTACCCCGCAGCCGCGGCAGATACGCAGTATTTT
>-|TRBJ2-1|TRBV12-3/TRBV12-4|TRBD2
CASSRLAGVIKGNEQFF
TGTGCCAGCAGTCGACTAGCGGGAGTAATCAAAGGCAATGAGCAGTTCTTC
>-|TRBJ1-5|TRBV19|-
CASSAQPGGGNQPQHF
TGTGCCAGTAGTGCTCAACCGGGGGGAGGCAATCAGCCCCAGCATTTT
>few|TRBJ2-1|TRBV4-2|TRBD2
CASSQDLAGWDEQFF
TGTGCCAGCAGCCAAGACTTAGCGGGTTGGGATGAGCAGTTCTTC
>few|TRBJ1-1|TRBV6-6|-
CASSYTNTEAFF
TGTGCCAGCAGTTACACGAACACTGAAGCTTTCTTT
>-|TRBJ2-1|TRBV27|-
CASSPPSSYNEQFF
TGTGCCAGCAGTCCGCCCAGCTCCTACAATGAGCAGTTCTTC
>many|TRBJ2-5|TRBV7-9|TRBD1
CASSWDSKETQYF
TGTGCCAGCAGCTGGGACAGTAAAGAGACCCAGTACTTC
>-|TRBJ1-1|TRBV18|-
CASSPRQDTVYEAFF
TGTGCCAGCTCACCCCGTCAGGACACCGTTTATGAAGCTTTCTTT
>many|TRBJ2-1|TRBV12-3/TRBV12-4|TRBD2
CASQTSGRIGEQFF
TGTGCCAGCCAAACTAGCGGGAGGATTGGAGAGCAGTTCTTC
>-|TRBJ1-1|TRBV20-1|-
CSATRQAEGTEAFF
TGCAGTGCTACTAGACAGGCTGAAGGGACTGAAGCTTTCTTT
>many|TRBJ2-3|TRBV7-6|TRBD2
CASSLAGSTDTQYF
TGTGCCAGCAGCCTAGCGGGGAGCACAGATACGCAGTATTTT
>few|TRBJ2-7|TRBV2|-
CASTGGSSYEQYF
TGTGCCAGCACCGGGGGTAGCTCCTACGAGCAGTACTTC
>-|TRBJ1-6|TRBV7-9|-
CASSSLGRGSPLHF
TGTGCCAGCAGCTCCCTCGGACGAGGTTCACCCCTCCACTTT
>few|TRBJ2-7|TRBV27|-
CASSLSRTSTTGQYF
TGTGCCAGCAGTTTATCCAGGACATCGACCACGGGGCAGTACTTC
>many|TRBJ2-7|TRBV18|-
CASSLSGPSNNEQYF
TGTGCCAGCTCACTATCCGGGCCTTCTAATAACGAGCAGTACTTC
>many|TRBJ1-2|TRBV20-1|-
CSAQWGHGYGYTF
TGCAGTGCGCAGTGGGGACACGGTTATGGCTACACCTTC